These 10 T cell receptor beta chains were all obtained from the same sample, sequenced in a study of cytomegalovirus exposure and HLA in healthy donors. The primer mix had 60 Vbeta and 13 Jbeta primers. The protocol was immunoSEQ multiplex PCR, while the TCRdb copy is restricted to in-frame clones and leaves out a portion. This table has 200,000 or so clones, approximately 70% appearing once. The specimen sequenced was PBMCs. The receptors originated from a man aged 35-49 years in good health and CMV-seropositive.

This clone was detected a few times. DNA of the CDR3: TGTGCCAGCAGTAGGGACAGGGAAGAGACCCAGTACTTC. It translates to CASSRDREETQYF. The J gene is TRBJ2-5, the V gene TRBV2; TRBD1 aligns across 9 bases. CDR1 SNHLY and CDR2 FYNNEI come from the germline V gene. V dropped 5 bases and J dropped 3; count of bases not matched to a gene: 1. This CDR3 is built from 13 residues.

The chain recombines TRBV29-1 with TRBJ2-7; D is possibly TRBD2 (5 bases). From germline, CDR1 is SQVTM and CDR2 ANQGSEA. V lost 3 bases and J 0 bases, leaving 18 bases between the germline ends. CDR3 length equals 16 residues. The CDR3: CSVEGFGERNSYEQYF. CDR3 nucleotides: TGCAGCGTTGAGGGTTTCGGGGAGAGGAACTCCTACGAGCAGTACTTC.

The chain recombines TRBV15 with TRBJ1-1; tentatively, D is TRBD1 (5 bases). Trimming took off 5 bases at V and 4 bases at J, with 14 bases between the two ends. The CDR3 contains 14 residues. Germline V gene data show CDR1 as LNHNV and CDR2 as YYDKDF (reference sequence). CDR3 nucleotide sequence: TGTGCCACCAGCCCTCGAGGGGAGGGCACTGAAGCTTTCTTT. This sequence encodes CATSPRGEGTEAFF. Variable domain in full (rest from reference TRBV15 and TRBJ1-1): DAMVIQNPRYQVTQFGKPVTLSCSQTLNHNVMYWYQQKSSQAPKLLFHYYDKDFNNEADTPDNFQSRRPNTSFCFLDIRSPGLGDTAMYLCATSPRGEGTEAFFGQGTRLTVV.

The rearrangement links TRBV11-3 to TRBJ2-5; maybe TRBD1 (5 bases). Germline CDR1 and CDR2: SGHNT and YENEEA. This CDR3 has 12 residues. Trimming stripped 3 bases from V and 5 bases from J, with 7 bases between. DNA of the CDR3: TGTGCCAGCAGCTTGGGGCGGGAGACCCAGTACTTC. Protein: CASSLGRETQYF.

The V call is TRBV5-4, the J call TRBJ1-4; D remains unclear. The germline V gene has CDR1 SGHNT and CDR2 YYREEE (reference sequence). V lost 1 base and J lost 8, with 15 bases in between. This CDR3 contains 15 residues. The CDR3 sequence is CASSLTGRGEEKLFF. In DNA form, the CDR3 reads TGTGCCAGCAGCTTGACTGGCCGGGGAGAAGAAAAACTGTTTTTT.

The CDR3 spells CASSHTPALRDEQYF. The CDR3 coding sequence is TGCGCCAGCAGCCATACGCCGGCACTACGGGACGAGCAGTACTTC. The chain links TRBV5-1 to TRBJ2-7; no clear D gene. Per germline, CDR1 SGHRS and CDR2 YFSETQ. The CDR3 contains 15 residues. Trimming removed 4 bases at V and 5 bases at J, with 19 bases between.

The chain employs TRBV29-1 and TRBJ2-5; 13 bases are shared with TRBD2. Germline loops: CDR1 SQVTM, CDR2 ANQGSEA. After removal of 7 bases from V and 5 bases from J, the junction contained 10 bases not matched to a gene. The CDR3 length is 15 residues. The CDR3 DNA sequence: TGCAGCGCATGGACTAGCGGGGGCCCTCGGGAGACCCAGTACTTC. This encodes CSAWTSGGPRETQYF.

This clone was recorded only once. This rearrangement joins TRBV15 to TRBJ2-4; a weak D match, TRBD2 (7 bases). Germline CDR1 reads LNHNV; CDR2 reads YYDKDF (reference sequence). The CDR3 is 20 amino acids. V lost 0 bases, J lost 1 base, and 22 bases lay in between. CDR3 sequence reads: CATSREKAGHSLGAKNIQYF. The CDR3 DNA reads TGTGCCACCAGCAGAGAAAAAGCGGGACATTCCCTTGGGGCCAAAAACATTCAGTACTTC.

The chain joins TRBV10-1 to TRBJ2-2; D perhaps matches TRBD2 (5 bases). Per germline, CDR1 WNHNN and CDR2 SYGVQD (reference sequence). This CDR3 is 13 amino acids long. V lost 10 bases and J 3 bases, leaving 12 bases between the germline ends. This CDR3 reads CATSDSYTGELFF. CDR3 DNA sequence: TGCGCCACCTCGGACTCCTACACCGGGGAGCTGTTTTTT.

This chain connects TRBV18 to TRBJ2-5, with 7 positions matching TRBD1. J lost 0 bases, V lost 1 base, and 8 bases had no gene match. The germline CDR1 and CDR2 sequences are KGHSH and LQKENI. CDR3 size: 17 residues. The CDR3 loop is CASSPLKGAGDQETQYF. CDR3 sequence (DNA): TGTGCCAGCTCACCACTAAAGGGGGCTGGGGACCAAGAGACCCAGTACTTC.